A few counts support the clone carrying this T cell receptor beta chain. The antigen remains unidentified. From the RACE reads, TCRdb called clonotypes with MiXCR, one entry per CDR3 protein. The data show over 300,000 distinct CDR3 sequences, approximately 5% seen once. This sample was included in a study of human T cells and chemical hapten exposure. Study information: Each patient's scalp received weekly diphenylcyclopropenone throughout the approximately 25-week study.

Regarding the study as a whole: Expanded TCRs showed more large CDR3 clusters than pre-sensitization or healthy control sets.

Documented time point: pre-sensitization, week 0. The treatment: therapeutic diphenylcyclopropenone sensitization with weekly scalp DPC. Samples of blood were obtained prior to the application of each patch test. The donor pool consisted of alopecia patients aged 18 to 70 years, considered suitable for DPC. This receptor was identified in a woman aged 50 to 60 with alopecia areata. Some clones in this sample may be carry-over from other donors' samples. Sequenced here: whole blood, sampled in connection with sensitization to the hapten diphenylcyclopropenone (DPC).

DNA for the CDR3: TGTGCCAGCAGTTACTCTCAGGGTAGCTCCTATAATTCACCCCTCCACTTT. Translating it yields CASSYSQGSSYNSPLHF. This chain links TRBV6-5 with TRBJ1-6, with a possible D match to TRBD1 (5 bases). This CDR3 region has 17 residues. The germline V gene has CDR1 MNHEY and CDR2 SVGAGI. V was trimmed by 0 bases and J by 0 bases, leaving 9 bases between them.